Listed below are T cell receptor beta chains from one sample, sequenced in a study of cytomegalovirus exposure and HLA in healthy donors. Data came from immunoSEQ multiplex PCR; TCRdb stores just in-frame clones and leaves some out. The table has around 100,000 clones, over 80% seen once. The sequenced sample was PBMCs. Receptors originate from a man aged 40-50 years in good health and CMV-seronegative. Both conserved end residues are part of each CDR3. Fields, in order: V gene, clone size, D gene, J gene, CDR3 protein, CDR3 DNA. The D gene is left open where the match is weak. Some rows have no size entry. The others give once, few or many, or a class for an expanded clone.

TRBV19	.	TRBD2	TRBJ2-1	CASSMTTAGINEQFF	TGTGCCAGTAGTATGACTACAGCGGGGATAAATGAGCAGTTCTTC
TRBV27	.	.	TRBJ1-1	CASSRQVMNTEAFF	TGTGCCAGCAGTCGACAGGTCATGAACACTGAAGCTTTCTTT
TRBV11-2	.	TRBD1	TRBJ2-5	CASSLAPGQGTSYF	TGTGCCAGCAGCTTAGCTCCGGGACAGGGGACTTCGTACTTC
TRBV30	.	TRBD1	TRBJ2-7	CAWSWDSLTYEQYF	TGTGCCTGGAGTTGGGACAGCTTAACCTACGAGCAGTACTTC
TRBV2	.	.	TRBJ2-1	CAGQDSSYNEQFF	TGTGCCGGCCAGGATAGCTCCTACAATGAGCAGTTCTTC
TRBV19	.	.	TRBJ1-2	CASSNHDPLSGGYTF	TGTGCCAGTAGTAATCACGACCCTCTCTCGGGTGGCTACACCTTC
TRBV7-9	.	TRBD1	TRBJ1-4	CASSLGDRAVVF	TGTGCCAGCAGCTTAGGGGACAGGGCTGTCGTTTTT
TRBV14	.	.	TRBJ1-1	CASSQRTLHPGGNTEAFF	TGTGCCAGCAGCCAACGTACTCTACACCCCGGGGGAAACACTGAAGCTTTCTTT
TRBV30	.	TRBD1	TRBJ2-7	CAYSGGPYEQYF	TGTGCCTACTCAGGGGGCCCCTACGAGCAGTACTTC
TRBV27	.	TRBD1	TRBJ2-5	CASSLYRGRQETQYF	TGTGCCAGCAGTTTATATAGGGGGCGCCAGGAGACCCAGTACTTC
TRBV30	.	TRBD2	TRBJ2-3	CAWSGLGNSGGADTQYF	TGTGCCTGGAGTGGACTCGGGAATAGCGGGGGGGCCGATACGCAGTATTTT
TRBV6-1	few	.	TRBJ2-7	CASSEIVGVSYEQYF	TGTGCCAGCAGTGAAATAGTCGGGGTCTCCTACGAGCAGTACTTC
TRBV15	.	.	TRBJ1-1	CATSGQLNTEAFF	TGTGCCACCAGCGGACAGCTGAACACTGAAGCTTTCTTT
TRBV28	few	.	TRBJ1-3	CASSLFAEAVGNTIYF	TGTGCCAGCAGTTTATTCGCTGAGGCTGTAGGAAACACCATATATTTT
TRBV5-1	.	TRBD2	TRBJ2-5	CASSGTSGGAGETQYF	TGCGCCAGCAGCGGGACTAGCGGGGGGGCCGGGGAGACCCAGTACTTC
TRBV27	.	.	TRBJ2-7	CASSRGATGPYEQYF	TGTGCCAGCAGTCGGGGAGCGACAGGACCCTACGAGCAGTACTTC
TRBV6-1	once	.	TRBJ2-5	CASSVGNKGGGAQETQYF	TGTGCCAGCAGTGTAGGAAATAAGGGAGGGGGGGCCCAAGAGACCCAGTACTTC
TRBV6-6	.	.	TRBJ1-5	CASSYSRAGDQPQHF	TGTGCCAGCAGTTACTCGAGGGCAGGGGACCAGCCCCAGCATTTT
TRBV29-1	.	TRBD1	TRBJ1-4	CSVRQGDEKLFF	TGCAGCGTACGACAGGGGGATGAAAAACTGTTTTTT
TRBV7-7	.	TRBD1	TRBJ2-1	CASSLASGGIDGRQFF	TGTGCTAGCAGCTTAGCGTCAGGGGGCATCGATGGAAGGCAGTTCTTC
TRBV9	.	TRBD1	TRBJ2-2	CASSVGQGRVGGELFF	TGTGCCAGCAGCGTAGGACAGGGGAGAGTCGGCGGGGAGCTGTTTTTT
TRBV5-1	.	TRBD2	TRBJ2-5	CASSRVLAGGPETQYF	TGCGCCAGCAGCAGGGTACTAGCGGGGGGGCCGGAGACCCAGTACTTC
TRBV9	.	TRBD1	TRBJ1-6	CASSVDWTGNSPLHF	TGTGCCAGCAGCGTAGATTGGACAGGGAATTCACCCCTCCACTTT
TRBV6-6	few	TRBD2	TRBJ2-1	CASSYERGVYNEQFF	TGTGCCAGCAGTTACGAGCGGGGGGTCTACAATGAGCAGTTCTTC
TRBV9	.	TRBD2	TRBJ2-3	CASSVSPSLAGGQDTQYF	TGTGCCAGCAGCGTATCCCCGAGCCTAGCGGGGGGGCAAGATACGCAGTATTTT
TRBV21-1	.	.	TRBJ1-2	CASSYRKGADGYTF	TGTGCCAGCAGCTACCGAAAAGGAGCCGATGGCTACACCTTC
TRBV6-5	.	TRBD1	TRBJ1-2	CASSRDSSYGYTF	TGTGCCAGCAGTCGGGACAGCAGCTATGGCTACACCTTC
TRBV7-3	.	TRBD2	TRBJ2-2	CASSLGAGGTGELFF	TGTGCCAGCAGCCTGGGAGCGGGAGGGACCGGGGAGCTGTTTTTT
TRBV13	.	TRBD1	TRBJ2-7	CASSSDSGTGGTDEQYF	TGTGCCAGCAGCTCCGATTCCGGGACAGGGGGCACAGACGAGCAGTACTTC
TRBV7-2	.	TRBD2	TRBJ2-7	CASSFLRLAGVLSYEQYF	TGTGCCAGCAGCTTCTTACGACTAGCGGGGGTTCTCTCCTACGAGCAGTACTTC
TRBV7-8	.	TRBD1	TRBJ1-5	CASSSPGQGAHF	TGTGCCAGCAGCTCCCCGGGACAGGGGGCCCATTTT
TRBV7-9	few	.	TRBJ1-5	CASSLEGQPQHF	TGTGCCAGCAGCTTAGAGGGGCAGCCCCAGCATTTT
TRBV5-1	.	.	TRBJ1-2	CASSLTGTARGYTF	TGCGCCAGCAGCTTGACAGGGACGGCAAGGGGCTACACCTTC
TRBV2	.	.	TRBJ1-1	CASSDVGRVRLTEAFF	TGTGCCAGCAGTGACGTTGGGCGGGTGAGGTTAACTGAAGCTTTCTTT
TRBV20-1	.	.	TRBJ1-2	CSAIDSYGYTF	TGCAGTGCTATCGACAGCTATGGCTACACCTTC
TRBV11-3	.	.	TRBJ2-7	CASSLGGPDYEQYF	TGTGCCAGCAGCTTAGGGGGCCCCGACTACGAGCAGTACTTC
TRBV4-2	.	TRBD2	TRBJ2-5	CASSQTSGVDTQYF	TGTGCCAGCAGCCAAACTAGCGGTGTCGATACCCAGTACTTC
TRBV30	few	TRBD1	TRBJ1-2	CACLPQGLLGGYTF	TGTGCCTGCCTCCCACAGGGGCTCCTCGGAGGCTACACCTTC
TRBV5-1	.	.	TRBJ1-1	CASSLEMGGDTEAFF	TGCGCCAGCAGCTTGGAAATGGGGGGTGACACTGAAGCTTTCTTT
TRBV5-1	.	.	TRBJ1-3	CASSPRTDPSGNTIYF	TGCGCCAGCAGCCCCCGGACAGACCCCTCTGGAAACACCATATATTTT
TRBV9	.	TRBD1	TRBJ1-2	CASSSTPGQTNYGYTF	TGTGCCAGCAGTTCGACCCCGGGACAGACTAACTATGGCTACACCTTC
TRBV5-3	few	.	TRBJ1-2	CARSWLEGGYGYTF	TGTGCCAGAAGTTGGCTTGAGGGCGGCTATGGCTACACCTTC
TRBV7-8	.	.	TRBJ2-3	CASRILLADTQYF	TGTGCCAGCAGGATTCTCCTAGCAGATACGCAGTATTTT
TRBV9	.	TRBD2	TRBJ2-7	CASSPRASGAYEQYF	TGTGCCAGCAGCCCCCGGGCTAGCGGGGCTTACGAGCAGTACTTC
TRBV5-1	.	TRBD2	TRBJ2-1	CASSLGTSGPRWQFF	TGCGCCAGCAGCTTAGGAACTAGCGGGCCTAGGTGGCAGTTCTTC
TRBV2	.	.	TRBJ1-1	CASRDGSYTEAFF	TGTGCCAGCAGGGACGGGAGCTACACTGAAGCTTTCTTT
TRBV4-1	.	TRBD2	TRBJ2-3	CASSQAPAGGRGGDTQYF	TGCGCCAGCAGCCAAGCGCCAGCGGGGGGGCGGGGGGGAGATACGCAGTATTTT
TRBV29-1	.	.	TRBJ1-1	CSVGAGIGAFF	TGCAGCGTTGGTGCAGGGATTGGAGCTTTCTTT